This T cell receptor beta chain came from a study of ipilimumab plus nivolumab after autologous stem cell transplantation. As to this clone: Its target is unknown.

Clones were read by immunoSEQ multiplex PCR, and TCRdb kept only the in-frame ones, dropping some. The sample has 15,000 to 20,000 clones; under 85% are singletons. Patients got ipilimumab 1 mg/kg beginning 14 to 28 days post-transplant. Study conclusions and caveats: The authors say TCR, Treg and microbiome findings warrant further study.

The receptor comes from a male donor with diffuse large B-cell lymphoma. Specimen: PBMCs, collected in a trial of ipilimumab plus nivolumab as post-transplant consolidation.

CDR3: CAWRGGPSRGPDTQYF. CDR3 sequence (DNA): TGTGCCTGGAGGGGAGGCCCTAGTAGAGGGCCAGATACGCAGTATTTT. The J gene is TRBJ2-3, the V gene TRBV30, with D maybe TRBD2 (6 bases). This CDR3 has 16 residues. Trimming left V 3 bases short and J 4 bases short, with 20 bases between. The V gene's germline CDR1 is GTSNPN and CDR2 SVGIG (reference sequence).